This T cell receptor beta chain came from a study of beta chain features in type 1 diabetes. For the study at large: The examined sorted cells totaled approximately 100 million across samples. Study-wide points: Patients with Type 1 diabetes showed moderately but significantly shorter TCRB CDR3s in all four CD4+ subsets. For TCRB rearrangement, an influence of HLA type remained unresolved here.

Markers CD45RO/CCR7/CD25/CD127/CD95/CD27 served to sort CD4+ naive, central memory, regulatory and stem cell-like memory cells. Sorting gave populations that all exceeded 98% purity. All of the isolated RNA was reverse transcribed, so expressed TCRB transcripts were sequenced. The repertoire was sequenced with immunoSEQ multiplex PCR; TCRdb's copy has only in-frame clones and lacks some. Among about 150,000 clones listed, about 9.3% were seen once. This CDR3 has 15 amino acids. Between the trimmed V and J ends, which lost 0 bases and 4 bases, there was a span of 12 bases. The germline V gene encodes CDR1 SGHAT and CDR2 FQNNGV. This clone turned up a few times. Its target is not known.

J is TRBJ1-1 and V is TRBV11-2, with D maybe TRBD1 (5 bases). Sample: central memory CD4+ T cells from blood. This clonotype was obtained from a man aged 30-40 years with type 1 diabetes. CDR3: CASSLEGEGGTEAFF. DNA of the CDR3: TGTGCCAGCAGCTTAGAGGGGGAGGGTGGCACTGAAGCTTTCTTT.